The clone carrying this T cell receptor beta chain was seen just once. This specimen comes from a study of cytomegalovirus exposure and HLA in healthy donors. PCR amplification relied on 60 Vbeta primers (plus 13 Jbeta primers). Here immunoSEQ multiplex PCR was the method, and the copy in TCRdb shows in-frame clones only, minus some. This sample has 90,000 to 100,000 clones, with roughly three quarters found just once. Per germline, CDR1 MDHEN and CDR2 SYDVKM. Trimming stripped 5 bases from V and 2 bases from J, with 13 bases between. CDR3 length: 15 amino acids. Sequencing input: PBMCs. The source is a man in his forties in good health and CMV-seronegative. The chain uses TRBV28 and TRBJ1-3; D is uncertain. CDR3 loop: CASSTRGRTGNTIYF. CDR3 DNA: TGTGCCAGCAGTACTAGAGGAAGAACTGGAAACACCATATATTTT.